The rows below give T cell receptor beta chains drawn from one sample of a study of cytomegalovirus exposure and HLA in healthy donors. Repertoires were generated with immunoSEQ multiplex PCR, while TCRdb's copy carries only in-frame clones and drops some. Here the sample spans 150,000 to 200,000 clones, 80% being singletons. The sample comprised PBMCs. The receptors here all came from a boy between 10 and 17 years old in good health and CMV-seronegative. Both conserved end residues are part of each CDR3. D genes are given only for firm matches. Part of the rows lack a size; the others show once, few, many or a class for expanded clones.

>TRBV30|NA|NA|TRBJ1-1
TGTGCCTGGAGTGTAGACCAGGGTTACGCCCTGAACACTGAAGCTTTCTTT
CAWSVDQGYALNTEAFF
>TRBV5-4|TRBD1|NA|TRBJ2-7
TGTGCCAGCAGCTTGGGGACAGGGTACGGGGCTGCCGAGCAGTACTTC
CASSLGTGYGAAEQYF
>TRBV30|TRBD1|NA|TRBJ1-1
TGTGCCTGGAGTGTCTCAGGGGGCTGGACTGAAGCTTTCTTT
CAWSVSGGWTEAFF
>TRBV30|TRBD1|NA|TRBJ1-2
TGTGCCTGGAGTCCCCCAGGGGGCGCGACTAACTATGGCTACACCTTC
CAWSPPGGATNYGYTF
>TRBV6-5|TRBD1|NA|TRBJ1-4
TGTGCCAGCAGTCAGGGGGCAACTAATGAAAAACTGTTTTTT
CASSQGATNEKLFF
>TRBV11-2|TRBD1|NA|TRBJ2-3
TGTGCCAGCAGCCGGGACAGGGTCGACACAGATACGCAGTATTTT
CASSRDRVDTDTQYF
>TRBV7-2|NA|NA|TRBJ2-1
TGTGCCAGCAGCCCGGACAGCTACAATGAGCAGTTCTTC
CASSPDSYNEQFF
>TRBV9|TRBD1|NA|TRBJ2-2
TGTGCCAGCAGCGACAGACAGGGAATCGACACCGGGGAGCTGTTTTTT
CASSDRQGIDTGELFF
>TRBV19|TRBD2|NA|TRBJ2-5
TGTGCCAGTAGTCACCCCCTAGCGGAAGAGACCCAGTACTTC
CASSHPLAEETQYF
>TRBV7-9|NA|NA|TRBJ1-6
TGTGCCAGCAGCTTAGGGCCCAGGGGAAATTCACCCCTCCACTTT
CASSLGPRGNSPLHF
>TRBV5-6|TRBD1|NA|TRBJ1-2
TGTGCCAGCACCACGACAGGGGCTCTATCAGACTATGGCTACACCTTC
CASTTTGALSDYGYTF
>TRBV25-1|NA|NA|TRBJ1-1
TGTGCCAGCAGTAGACAGTCACCCGACACTGAAGCTTTCTTT
CASSRQSPDTEAFF
>TRBV19|TRBD2|NA|TRBJ2-7
TGTGCCAGTAGTATGCGGGGGGTCGACGAGCAGTACTTC
CASSMRGVDEQYF
>TRBV10-1|NA|few|TRBJ2-5
TGCGCCAGCAGTGAGTCGACTATGGGTCCAGCCGAGGAGACCCAGTACTTC
CASSESTMGPAEETQYF
>TRBV2|TRBD1|once|TRBJ2-7
TGTGCCAGCAGGCCACGGACTGTTAGCGCGGGACAGGGCAACTCCTACGAGCAGTACTTC
CASRPRTVSAGQGNSYEQYF
>TRBV27|TRBD1|NA|TRBJ1-2
TGTGCCAGCAGGGCGGGACAGGGCTCTGGCTACACCTTC
CASRAGQGSGYTF
>TRBV7-6|NA|NA|TRBJ1-5
TGTGCCAGCAGCTTACGCAGGGGACTAAATCAGCCCCAGCATTTT
CASSLRRGLNQPQHF
>TRBV5-4|NA|few|TRBJ2-1
TGTGCCAGCAGCTCACTGTTTGAGCAGTTCTTC
CASSSLFEQFF